Included here is one T cell receptor beta chain sequence, with context. Its target is not known. Method: immunoSEQ multiplex PCR; TCRdb's copy keeps in-frame clones and lacks some. The top ten hold about 2.6% of the sample, which has around 80,000 clones, around 87% seen once. Trimming stripped 4 bases from V and 5 bases from J, with 14 bases between. Per germline, CDR1 SGHTA and CDR2 FQGNSA. The length of the CDR3 is 14 residues. These data belong to a study of OX40 agonist ivuxolimab in advanced cancers. Study at large: Head and neck, renal cell, melanoma or hepatocellular carcinoma were the cancers that dose-escalation patients had.

Study results and limitations: Expanded peripheral T-cell antigen specificity went undetermined.

V is TRBV7-2 and J is TRBJ1-2; D perhaps matches TRBD1 (6 bases). The sequence was collected from an adult with an advanced solid tumor such as melanoma, head and neck, liver or kidney cancer. This sample comprised CD4+ or CD8+ T cells sorted from blood, obtained in a trial of the OX40 agonist ivuxolimab. The CDR3: CASSSGGDIYGYTF. In DNA, the CDR3 is TGTGCCAGCAGCTCCGGAGGGGACATATATGGCTACACCTTC.